Listed below are T cell receptor beta chains from one sample, sequenced in a study of shared clonotypes between healthy human individuals. TCRdb's table, derived via immunoSEQ multiplex PCR, lists solely in-frame clones and lacks some. The data hold a few million clones, with about 92% observed a single time. Sequenced sample: naive CD4+ T cells sorted from blood. These receptors were obtained from a young man in good health. The CDR3 runs from the conserved cysteine through the conserved F or W. D genes are given only for firm matches. Clone sizes are given selectively: once, few, many, or a class where the clone is expanded.

D gene	V gene	clone size	J gene	CDR3 protein	CDR3 DNA
.	TRBV7-2	few	TRBJ1-2	CASSLAPNYGYTF	TGTGCCAGCAGCTTAGCTCCTAACTATGGCTACACCTTC
.	TRBV7-2	.	TRBJ2-1	CASSLAGGRQNEQFF	TGTGCCAGCAGCTTAGCGGGAGGCCGGCAGAATGAGCAGTTCTTC
TRBD2	TRBV2	.	TRBJ2-7	CASRLADRSYEQYF	TGTGCCAGCCGACTAGCGGATCGCTCCTACGAGCAGTACTTC
.	TRBV5-1	.	TRBJ2-7	CASSPTGTSTYEQYF	TGCGCCAGCAGCCCCACTGGGACGTCTACCTACGAGCAGTACTTC
.	TRBV7-9	.	TRBJ2-7	CASSSTTGAYEQYF	TGTGCCAGCAGCTCGACTACCGGGGCCTACGAGCAGTACTTC
TRBD2	TRBV15	.	TRBJ2-7	CATSTLAGTIEQYF	TGTGCCACAAGCACCCTAGCGGGAACGATCGAGCAGTACTTC
TRBD1	TRBV12-5	.	TRBJ1-4	CASGDRGGEKLFF	TGTGCTAGTGGGGACAGGGGCGGTGAAAAACTGTTTTTT
.	TRBV10-3	.	TRBJ2-7	CAISEKKGTPLAQYF	TGTGCCATCAGTGAGAAGAAGGGCACACCCCTCGCGCAGTACTTC
.	TRBV19	.	TRBJ1-1	CASSPTTVNTEAFF	TGTGCCAGTAGTCCGACGACAGTGAACACTGAAGCTTTCTTT
.	TRBV28	.	TRBJ1-3	CASRMVDENTIYF	TGTGCCAGCCGCATGGTTGACGAAAACACCATATATTTT
.	TRBV12-5	.	TRBJ2-2	CASGLDTGELFF	TGTGCTAGTGGTCTAGATACCGGGGAGCTGTTTTTT
.	TRBV11-2	.	TRBJ2-5	CASSPLGRGTETQYF	TGTGCCAGCAGCCCCTTGGGCAGGGGCACGGAGACCCAGTACTTC
.	TRBV5-4	.	TRBJ1-2	CASSPSLQEMSNYGYTF	TGTGCCAGCAGCCCAAGTTTACAGGAGATGTCTAACTATGGCTACACCTTC
TRBD1	TRBV28	.	TRBJ2-5	CASSSDRGQETQYF	TGTGCCAGCAGTTCCGACAGGGGCCAAGAGACCCAGTACTTC
.	TRBV15	.	TRBJ2-7	CATSRDRVPTYEQYF	TGTGCCACCAGCAGAGACAGGGTCCCAACCTACGAGCAGTACTTC
TRBD1	TRBV7-9	.	TRBJ1-1	CASSSGSGTGGRAFF	TGTGCCAGCAGCTCCGGTTCGGGGACAGGGGGCAGAGCTTTCTTT
TRBD2	TRBV5-1	.	TRBJ2-1	CASSLGSGNNEQFF	TGCGCCAGCAGCTTGGGGAGCGGGAACAATGAGCAGTTCTTC
.	TRBV2	.	TRBJ2-5	CASSEALMWRGEGETQYF	TGTGCCAGCAGTGAAGCGCTTATGTGGAGGGGAGAAGGAGAGACCCAGTACTTC
.	TRBV14	.	TRBJ2-5	CASSQALQETQYF	TGTGCCAGCAGCCAGGCCCTTCAAGAGACCCAGTACTTC
.	TRBV9	.	TRBJ1-1	CASSPGLQLNTEAFF	TGTGCCAGCAGCCCAGGACTGCAGTTGAACACTGAAGCTTTCTTT
.	TRBV19	.	TRBJ2-5	CASSITGKRAQETQYF	TGTGCCAGTAGTATCACAGGAAAGAGGGCCCAAGAGACCCAGTACTTC
.	TRBV30	.	TRBJ1-2	CAWSDRPYGYTF	TGTGCCTGGAGTGACAGGCCCTATGGCTACACCTTC
TRBD2	TRBV6-4	.	TRBJ2-1	CASSRSGGRPNEQFF	TGTGCCAGCAGCCGTAGCGGGGGGAGACCCAATGAGCAGTTCTTC
.	TRBV5-1	.	TRBJ1-1	CASTLGAPNTEAFF	TGCGCCAGCACTCTCGGAGCCCCGAACACTGAAGCTTTCTTT
.	TRBV7-2	.	TRBJ2-3	CASSLAGADTQYF	TGTGCCAGCAGCTTAGCGGGAGCAGATACGCAGTATTTT
.	TRBV7-2	.	TRBJ2-2	CASSLAALNTGELFF	TGTGCCAGCAGCTTAGCGGCCCTGAACACCGGGGAGCTGTTTTTT
TRBD2	TRBV5-5	.	TRBJ2-1	CASSPSPGASGIRRNEQFF	TGTGCCAGCAGCCCCTCACCCGGGGCTAGCGGGATCCGAAGGAATGAGCAGTTCTTC
.	TRBV6-5	.	TRBJ2-7	CASSKRGAPYEQYF	TGTGCCAGCAGTAAGAGGGGGGCGCCCTACGAGCAGTACTTC
TRBD1	TRBV7-2	.	TRBJ2-3	CASSLIGTVSTDTQYF	TGTGCCAGCAGCCTCATCGGGACAGTTAGCACAGATACGCAGTATTTT
.	TRBV14	.	TRBJ1-2	CASSQAASSYGYTF	TGTGCCAGCAGCCAAGCGGCCAGTAGCTATGGCTACACCTTC
.	TRBV7-2	.	TRBJ2-7	CASSQVAGPYEQYF	TGTGCCAGCAGCCAAGTGGCGGGACCCTACGAGCAGTACTTC
.	TRBV5-4	.	TRBJ2-5	CASSRTEQETQYF	TGTGCCAGCAGCCGGACTGAACAAGAGACCCAGTACTTC
TRBD1	TRBV6-4	.	TRBJ1-5	CASSAHYFNPGQGSQPQHF	TGTGCCAGCAGCGCTCACTACTTTAACCCGGGACAGGGGAGTCAGCCCCAGCATTTT
.	TRBV19	.	TRBJ2-2	CASSNAGELFF	TGTGCCAGTAGTAACGCCGGGGAGCTGTTTTTT
.	TRBV5-1	.	TRBJ2-3	CASSLGGQLDTQYF	TGCGCCAGCAGCTTGGGGGGACAACTAGATACGCAGTATTTT
TRBD1	TRBV6-6	.	TRBJ1-2	CASSRTGDSGYTF	TGTGCCAGCAGTCGGACAGGGGATAGCGGCTACACCTTC
.	TRBV6-1	.	TRBJ2-1	CASSEKGPYPLFF	TGTGCCAGCAGTGAGAAGGGGCCCTATCCGCTGTTCTTC
TRBD1	TRBV28	.	TRBJ1-3	CASTPRDRVNTIYF	TGTGCCAGCACCCCCCGGGACAGGGTGAACACCATATATTTT
.	TRBV9	.	TRBJ2-3	CASSVRGWETDTQYF	TGTGCCAGCAGCGTCAGGGGATGGGAAACAGATACGCAGTATTTT
.	TRBV30	.	TRBJ1-3	CAWSVVGVGNTIYF	TGTGCCTGGAGTGTAGTGGGAGTTGGAAACACCATATATTTT
.	TRBV18	.	TRBJ2-2	CASSPRGTAGELFF	TGTGCCAGCTCACCACGGGGAACCGCCGGGGAGCTGTTTTTT
TRBD1	TRBV27	.	TRBJ1-5	CASTNITAGGGNQPQHF	TGTGCCAGCACCAATATAACCGCAGGGGGCGGCAATCAGCCCCAGCATTTT
.	TRBV30	.	TRBJ2-7	CAWSARYEQYF	TGTGCCTGGAGTGCCCGCTACGAGCAGTACTTC
TRBD1	TRBV30	.	TRBJ1-1	CAWRGQLNTEAFF	TGTGCCTGGAGGGGACAGTTGAACACTGAAGCTTTCTTT
.	TRBV25-1	once	TRBJ1-6	CASSESGLGVYSPLHF	TGTGCCAGCAGTGAATCAGGACTTGGGGTATATTCACCCCTCCACTTT
TRBD2	TRBV19	once	TRBJ2-7	CASSMRESLGEQYF	TGTGCCAGTAGTATGCGGGAGAGTCTCGGCGAGCAGTACTTC
.	TRBV12-2	.	TRBJ2-7	CASRLPGQPSYEQYF	TGTGCAAGTCGCTTACCGGGACAGCCCTCCTACGAGCAGTACTTC
.	TRBV19	.	TRBJ2-7	CASNKPGQSYEQYF	TGTGCCAGTAATAAACCGGGACAAAGCTACGAGCAGTACTTC
.	TRBV6-5	few	TRBJ1-1	CASSSGDMNTEAFF	TGTGCCAGCAGTTCAGGGGACATGAACACTGAAGCTTTCTTT
TRBD2	TRBV10-3	.	TRBJ2-1	CAISGTSGSGNEQFF	TGTGCCATCAGTGGAACTAGCGGGAGTGGCAATGAGCAGTTCTTC
.	TRBV7-2	.	TRBJ2-3	CASSLRSLGTDTQYF	TGTGCCAGCAGCTTACGGTCTCTGGGCACAGATACGCAGTATTTT
.	TRBV6-4	.	TRBJ2-5	CASSDSPWETQYF	TGTGCCAGCAGTGACTCCCCGTGGGAGACCCAGTACTTC
TRBD2	TRBV4-3	.	TRBJ2-1	CASSQVGLARNEQFF	TGCGCCAGCAGCCAAGTGGGACTAGCGAGGAATGAGCAGTTCTTC
.	TRBV5-4	.	TRBJ2-7	CASSSQTASSYEQYF	TGTGCCAGCAGCTCGCAGACAGCGAGCTCCTACGAGCAGTACTTC